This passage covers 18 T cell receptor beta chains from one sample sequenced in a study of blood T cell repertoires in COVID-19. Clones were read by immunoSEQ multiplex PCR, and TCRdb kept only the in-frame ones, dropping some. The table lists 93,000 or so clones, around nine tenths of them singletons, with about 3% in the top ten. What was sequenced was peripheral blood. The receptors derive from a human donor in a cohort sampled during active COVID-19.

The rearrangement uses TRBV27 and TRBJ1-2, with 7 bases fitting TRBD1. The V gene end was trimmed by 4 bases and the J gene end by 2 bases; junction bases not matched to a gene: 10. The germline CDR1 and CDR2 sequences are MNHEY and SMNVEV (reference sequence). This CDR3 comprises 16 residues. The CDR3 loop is CASSSFLAGGNYGYTF. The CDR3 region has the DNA TGTGCCAGCAGTTCGTTCCTGGCAGGGGGGAACTATGGCTACACCTTC.

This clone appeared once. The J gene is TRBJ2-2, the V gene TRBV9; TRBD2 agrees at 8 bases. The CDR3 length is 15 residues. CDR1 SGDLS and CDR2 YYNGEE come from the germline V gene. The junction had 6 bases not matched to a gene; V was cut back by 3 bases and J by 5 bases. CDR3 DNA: TGTGCCAGCAGCGCCGGCGGGGGGTGGACCGGGGAGCTGTTTTTT. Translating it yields CASSAGGGWTGELFF.

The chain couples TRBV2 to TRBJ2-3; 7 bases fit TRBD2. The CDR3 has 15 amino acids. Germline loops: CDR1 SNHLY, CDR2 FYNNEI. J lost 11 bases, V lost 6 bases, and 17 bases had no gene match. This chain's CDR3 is CASRGSSGRPLRQYF. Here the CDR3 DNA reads TGTGCCAGCAGGGGCTCTAGCGGCCGCCCTCTTAGGCAGTATTTT.

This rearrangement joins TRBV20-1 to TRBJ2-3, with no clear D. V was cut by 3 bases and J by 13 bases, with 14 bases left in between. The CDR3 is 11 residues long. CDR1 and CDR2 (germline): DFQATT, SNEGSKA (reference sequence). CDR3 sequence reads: CSARAGGREYF. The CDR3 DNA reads TGCAGTGCTAGGGCCGGCGGCCGGGAGTATTTT.

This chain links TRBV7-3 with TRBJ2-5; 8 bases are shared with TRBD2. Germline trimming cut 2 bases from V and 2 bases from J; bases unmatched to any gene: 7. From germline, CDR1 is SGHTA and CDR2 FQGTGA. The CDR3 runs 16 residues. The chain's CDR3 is CASSLLAGGPQETQYF. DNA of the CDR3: TGTGCCAGCAGCTTATTGGCGGGGGGTCCTCAAGAGACCCAGTACTTC.

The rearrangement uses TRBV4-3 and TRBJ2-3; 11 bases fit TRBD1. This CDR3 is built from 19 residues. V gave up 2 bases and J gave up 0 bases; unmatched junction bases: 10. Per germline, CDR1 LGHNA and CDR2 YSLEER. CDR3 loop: CASSQYGTGGRASTDTQYF. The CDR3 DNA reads TGCGCCAGCAGCCAATACGGGACAGGGGGAAGAGCCAGCACAGATACGCAGTATTTT.

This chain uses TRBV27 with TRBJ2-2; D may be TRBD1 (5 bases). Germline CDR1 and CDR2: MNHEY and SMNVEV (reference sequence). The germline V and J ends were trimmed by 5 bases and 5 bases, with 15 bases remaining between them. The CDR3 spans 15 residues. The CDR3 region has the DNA TGTGCCAGCAGTAAGACAGCCTATTTTACCGGGGAGCTGTTTTTT. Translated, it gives CASSKTAYFTGELFF.

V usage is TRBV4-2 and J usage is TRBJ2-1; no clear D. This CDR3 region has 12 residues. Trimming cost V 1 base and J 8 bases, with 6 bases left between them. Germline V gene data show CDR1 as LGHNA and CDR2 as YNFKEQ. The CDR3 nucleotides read TGTGCCAGCAGCCAAGTCCCAGATGAGCAGTTCTTC. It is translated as CASSQVPDEQFF.

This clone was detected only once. The CDR3 nucleotides read TGTGCCACCAGTGAGGCCGGGACAGTTAATACCGGGGAGCTGTTTTTT. Encoded protein: CATSEAGTVNTGELFF. The V and J genes are TRBV24-1 and TRBJ2-2; 7 positions match TRBD1. The V segment lost 4 bases and the J segment 5 bases; nucleotides outside the gene matches: 9. Looked up from germline, CDR1 is KGHDR and CDR2 is SFDVKD. CDR3 length equals 16 residues.

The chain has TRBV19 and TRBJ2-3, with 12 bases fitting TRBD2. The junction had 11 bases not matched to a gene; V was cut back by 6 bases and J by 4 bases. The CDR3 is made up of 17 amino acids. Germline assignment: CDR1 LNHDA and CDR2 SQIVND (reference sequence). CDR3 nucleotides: TGTGCCAGTAGACTGGGCTCGACTAGCGGGAGCTCAGATACGCAGTATTTT. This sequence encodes CASRLGSTSGSSDTQYF. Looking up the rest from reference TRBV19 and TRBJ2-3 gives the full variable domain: DGGITQSPKYLFRKEGQNVTLSCEQNLNHDAMYWYRQDPGQGLRLIYYSQIVNDFQKGDIAEGYSVSREKKESFPLTVTSAQKNPTAFYLCASRLGSTSGSSDTQYFGPGTRLTVL.

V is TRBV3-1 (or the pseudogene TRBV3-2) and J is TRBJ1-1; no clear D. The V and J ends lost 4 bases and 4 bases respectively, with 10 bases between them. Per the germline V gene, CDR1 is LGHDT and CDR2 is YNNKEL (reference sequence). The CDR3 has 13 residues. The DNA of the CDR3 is TGTGCCAGCAGCCCCGGGGTGGGCACTGAAGCTTTCTTT. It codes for CASSPGVGTEAFF.

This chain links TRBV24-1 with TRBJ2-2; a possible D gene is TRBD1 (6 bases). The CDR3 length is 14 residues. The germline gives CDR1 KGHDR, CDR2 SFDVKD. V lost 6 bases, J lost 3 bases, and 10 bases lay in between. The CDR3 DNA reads TGTGCCACCAGTTCTCACAGGGACACCGGGGAGCTGTTTTTT. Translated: CATSSHRDTGELFF.

The CDR3 DNA reads as TGTGCCAGCAGTTCGCAGGGGACCTACTCTGGAAACACCATATATTTT. Translating it yields CASSSQGTYSGNTIYF. The genes are TRBV27 and TRBJ1-3, with TRBD1 as a possible D gene (6 bases). Trimming took off 4 bases at V and 0 bases at J, with 13 bases between the two ends. The CDR3 has 16 amino acids. In germline, CDR1 is MNHEY, CDR2 SMNVEV (reference sequence).

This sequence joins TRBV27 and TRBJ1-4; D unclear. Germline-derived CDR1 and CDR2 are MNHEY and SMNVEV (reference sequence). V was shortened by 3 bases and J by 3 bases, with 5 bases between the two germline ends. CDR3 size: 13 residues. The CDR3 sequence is CASSFGANEKLFF. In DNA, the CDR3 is TGTGCCAGCAGTTTCGGGGCTAATGAAAAACTGTTTTTT. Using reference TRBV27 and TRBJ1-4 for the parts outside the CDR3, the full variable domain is EAQVTQNPRYLITVTGKKLTVTCSQNMNHEYMSWYRQDPGLGLRQIYYSMNVEVTDKGDVPEGYKVSRKEKRNFPLILESPSPNQTSLYFCASSFGANEKLFFGSGTQLSVL.

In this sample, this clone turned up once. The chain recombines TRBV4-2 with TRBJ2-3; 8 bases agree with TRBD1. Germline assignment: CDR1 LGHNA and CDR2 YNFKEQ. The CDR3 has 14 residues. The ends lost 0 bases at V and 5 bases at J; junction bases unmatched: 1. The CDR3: CASSQDTGGDTQYF. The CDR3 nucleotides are TGTGCCAGCAGCCAAGATACAGGGGGAGATACGCAGTATTTT.

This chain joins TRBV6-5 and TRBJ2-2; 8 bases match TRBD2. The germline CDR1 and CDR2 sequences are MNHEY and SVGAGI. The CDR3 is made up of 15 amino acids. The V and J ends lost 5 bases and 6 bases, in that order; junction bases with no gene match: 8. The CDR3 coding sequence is TGTGCCAGCAGTCCCCCGGGACTAGTCCCCGGGGAGCTGTTTTTT. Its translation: CASSPPGLVPGELFF.

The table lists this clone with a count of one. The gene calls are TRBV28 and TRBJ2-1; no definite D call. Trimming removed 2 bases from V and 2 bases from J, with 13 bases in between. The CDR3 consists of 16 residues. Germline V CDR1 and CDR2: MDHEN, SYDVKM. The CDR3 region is CASSLRVELTYNEQFF. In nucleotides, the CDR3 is TGTGCCAGCAGTTTACGGGTGGAACTGACCTACAATGAGCAGTTCTTC. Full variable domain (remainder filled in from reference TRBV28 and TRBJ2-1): DVKVTQSSRYLVKRTGEKVFLECVQDMDHENMFWYRQDPGLGLRLIYFSYDVKMKEKGDIPEGYSVSREKKERFSLILESASTNQTSMYLCASSLRVELTYNEQFFGPGTRLTVL.

This chain's CDR3 is CASSDRRGNTEAFF. CDR3 DNA: TGCGCCAGCAGTGATAGGCGGGGAAACACTGAAGCTTTCTTT. The rearrangement links TRBV10-2 to TRBJ1-1, with D unclear. Germline V gives CDR1 WSHSY, CDR2 SAAADI. Trimming pared 3 bases from V and 2 bases from J, leaving 10 bases between. This CDR3 has 14 residues.